One sample yielded the 10 T cell receptor beta chains listed below, sequenced in a study of cytomegalovirus exposure and HLA in healthy donors. The PCR made use of 60 Vbeta and 13 Jbeta primers. Sequenced by immunoSEQ multiplex PCR; TCRdb stores in-frame clones only, minus some. This table has 65,000 to 80,000 clones, approximately 69% appearing once. The specimen was PBMCs. These receptors came from a man aged 35 to 55 in good health and CMV-seropositive.

The V and J genes are TRBV7-6 and TRBJ1-1; possible D gene TRBD1, 5 bases. The CDR3 contains 14 residues. Germline CDR1 is SGHVS and CDR2 is FNYEAQ. V lost 5 bases, J lost 0 bases, and 10 bases lay in between. CDR3 loop: CASSPGTVNTEAFF. In nucleotides, the CDR3 is TGTGCCAGCAGCCCCGGGACTGTGAACACTGAAGCTTTCTTT.

The rearrangement joins TRBV6-5 to TRBJ2-7; the D gene is possibly TRBD2 (6 bases). CDR3 length: 16 residues. In germline, CDR1 is MNHEY, CDR2 SVGAGI. Trimming left V 0 bases short and J 2 bases short, with 14 bases between. The CDR3 loop reads CASSYSLRDIPYEQYF. CDR3 coding DNA: TGTGCCAGCAGTTACTCCTTGCGGGATATCCCCTACGAGCAGTACTTC.

The V call is TRBV6-5, the J call TRBJ1-4; 10 bases map to TRBD1. J lost 8 bases, V lost 5 bases, and 5 bases had no gene match. There are 14 residues in the CDR3. The V gene's germline CDR1 is MNHEY and CDR2 SVGAGI. CDR3 DNA: TGTGCCAGCAGTGCGACAGGGGGCAAAGAAAAACTGTTTTTT. It is translated as CASSATGGKEKLFF.

In its sample, this clone ranks as medium-sized. The chain carries TRBV7-8 and TRBJ2-7, with 11 nucleotides matching TRBD1. Per germline, CDR1 SGHVS and CDR2 FQNEAQ. J gave up 2 bases and V 5 bases, and 5 bases lay outside the gene matches. This CDR3 has 15 residues. This CDR3 reads CASSQGTGGAYEQYF. The DNA of the CDR3 is TGTGCCAGCAGCCAAGGGACAGGGGGGGCCTACGAGCAGTACTTC.

V is TRBV4-1 and J is TRBJ2-5; 12 nucleotides align to TRBD1. Germline CDR1 reads MGHRA; CDR2 reads YSYEKL. CDR3 length: 16 residues. V dropped 1 base and J dropped 3; count of bases not matched to a gene: 3. The CDR3 reads CASSQGDRGLEETQYF. DNA for the CDR3: TGCGCCAGCAGCCAAGGGGACAGGGGGCTGGAAGAGACCCAGTACTTC.

This clone has a single count. V usage is TRBV9 and J usage is TRBJ2-1; D might be TRBD2 (6 bases). Germline V gene data show CDR1 as SGDLS and CDR2 as YYNGEE. V was pared by 1 base and J by 9 bases, with 17 bases between. CDR3 size: 15 residues. The CDR3 bases are TGTGCCAGCAGCGTAACGGACTACCCCTCCAGTGAGCAGTTCTTC. This gives the protein CASSVTDYPSSEQFF.

The chain recombines TRBV7-2 with TRBJ2-7, with D perhaps matching TRBD1 (6 bases). With 0 bases removed from V and 6 bases from J, the gap between germline ends came to 9 bases. Germline V gene lookup returns CDR1 SGHTA and CDR2 FQGNSA. This CDR3 spans 13 amino acids. The CDR3 spells CASSLAGAFEQYF. The CDR3 coding sequence is TGTGCCAGCAGCTTAGCGGGGGCCTTCGAGCAGTACTTC.

V is TRBV30 and J is TRBJ1-4, with 7 bases identical to TRBD1. The trim removed 3 bases at V and 10 bases at J, leaving 11 bases unmatched. This CDR3 spans 14 amino acids. Germline CDR1 and CDR2: GTSNPN and SVGIG (reference sequence). The CDR3 DNA is TGTGCCTGGAGCGATGACAGGGTCGGAGGAAAACTGTTTTTT. It yields the protein CAWSDDRVGGKLFF.

The chain carries TRBV5-8 and TRBJ2-5; no clear D gene. The V gene's germline CDR1 is SGHTS and CDR2 YDEGEE. The CDR3 loop spans 12 amino acids. V dropped 2 bases and J dropped 7 bases, with 9 bases sitting between them. The CDR3 region is CASSFRSGTQYF. In DNA form, the CDR3 reads TGTGCCAGCAGCTTTAGGTCGGGGACCCAGTACTTC.

This chain uses TRBV6-5 with TRBJ1-1; possibly TRBD1 for D (6 bases). The CDR3 totals 14 residues. The germline CDR1 and CDR2 sequences are MNHEY and SVGAGI. The V gene lost 3 bases and the J gene lost 8 bases, with 16 bases spanning the gap. CDR3 loop: CASSYGGDIPEAFF. Here the CDR3 DNA reads TGTGCCAGCAGTTATGGGGGGGACATCCCAGAAGCTTTCTTT.